This T cell receptor (beta chain) was found in a study of T cell responses to AZD1222 COVID-19 vaccine. Regarding the study as a whole: Receipt of two AZD1222 doses was followed by a rise in Spike-specific TCR breadth and depth. The number of AZD1222 recipients seropositive at baseline was only five to seven. Repertoire sampling was restricted to post-peak T cell response timepoints. The sample set comprised mostly white British donors with more females, and clonal diversity was possibly underestimated.

Profiled with immunoSEQ multiplex PCR; TCRdb holds only in-frame clones, not every one. In the table there are under 200,000 clones, approximately 90% of which are singletons. Regarding this clone: Its antigen is not identified.

Trimming took off 6 bases at V and 5 bases at J, with 16 bases between the two ends. The CDR3 loop spans 14 amino acids. Germline V lookup: CDR1 MNHEY, CDR2 SMNVEV (reference sequence). The chain recombines TRBV27 with TRBJ1-1; D is ambiguous. Sequenced here: peripheral blood, sampled 28 days after the second dose of the MenACWY control vaccine. The sequence derives from an adult who received the MenACWY meningococcal vaccine as a control. The chain's CDR3 is CASRPVRVSTEAFF. The CDR3 nucleotides are TGTGCCAGCAGACCGGTTCGAGTGAGTACTGAAGCTTTCTTT.